The sequence of this T cell receptor beta chain was determined in a study of blood T cell repertoires in COVID-19. The CDR3 runs 18 residues. The V and J ends lost 0 bases and 0 bases, in that order; junction bases with no gene match: 7. CDR1 is MNHEY, CDR2 SVGEGT, per germline. Sequencing used immunoSEQ multiplex PCR; TCRdb keeps in-frame clones, though not all of them. The sample consists of fewer than 130,000 clones, approximately 85% of them appearing once. The chain recombines TRBV6-2 or TRBV6-3 with TRBJ2-1; 8 positions agree with TRBD2. This clonotype originated in a woman in her sixties with acute or convalescent COVID-19. The sequenced material came from peripheral blood. DNA of the CDR3: TGTGCCAGCAGTTACTCGAGTGGGCGGGGGGCCTCCTACAATGAGCAGTTCTTC. This codes for CASSYSSGRGASYNEQFF.